This T cell receptor (beta chain) originates from a study of naive and memory T cell subsets. Study observations and caveats: The power law exponent of TCR abundance differed between naive and memory cells. In CD4 and CD8 cells, diversity dropped from naive through EMRA. A few larger clonotypes appeared in naive repertoires, especially CD8, possibly memory cells re-expressing CD45RA.

On this clonotype: The antigen is undetermined.

The beta constant-region primer was an equimolar mix of two oligonucleotides covering TRBC1 and TRBC2. Nested alpha and beta constant-region primers with the SP2 primer drove four PCR rounds on ligated cDNA. Each CDR3 protein is one row after TCRdb ran MiXCR on the UMI-ligation and nested PCR reads. The top ten hold around 0.11% of the sample, which has 150,000 or so distinct CDR3 sequences, under 25% seen once. CMV status came from CD4+ IFNgamma after overnight CMV lysate stimulation. The V end lost 2 bases, the J end lost 7 bases, and 12 bases lay between the germline ends. The CDR3 consists of 14 residues. The germline V gene encodes CDR1 DFQATT and CDR2 SNEGSKA (reference sequence).

The sequence was collected from a human donor in good health. The chain is built from TRBV20-1 and TRBJ1-6; the D is unclear. Sequenced input: naive CD4+ T cells from blood. The CDR3 loop reads CSARFAQTNSPLHF. The CDR3 DNA sequence: TGCAGTGCTAGATTTGCCCAGACCAATTCACCCCTCCACTTT.